This TCR beta chain originates from a study of cytomegalovirus exposure and HLA in healthy donors. Losses at the gene ends were 0 bases for V and 7 bases for J; bases not matched to a gene: 5. CDR3 length equals 15 residues. Germline assignment: CDR1 SGDLS and CDR2 YYNGEE. Amplification used 60 Vbeta primers and 13 Jbeta primers. Method: immunoSEQ multiplex PCR; TCRdb's copy keeps in-frame clones and lacks some. Among some 120,000 clones listed, 65% to 85% were seen once. This TCR was sampled from a woman in her thirties or forties in good health and CMV-seropositive. The sequencing sample was made of PBMCs. The V gene is TRBV9, the J gene TRBJ2-2, with 8 positions matching TRBD2. The chain's CDR3 is CASSVVGGRIGELFF. As DNA, the CDR3 is TGTGCCAGCAGCGTAGTGGGCGGGAGGATCGGGGAGCTGTTTTTT.